A selection of T cell receptor beta chains follows, all from one sample in a study of vaccination and CD4 T cells after COVID-19. TCRdb reprocessed the PCR reads via MiXCR and lists one record per CDR3 protein. This sample yields thousands of distinct CDR3 sequences, of which approximately 48% are seen a single time; approximately 31% belongs to the top ten. These receptors are not linked to any known antigen. Source material: CD4+ T cells from blood, cultured in vitro. The source is a human donor who had recovered from COVID-19. CDR3s include the opening cysteine and the closing phenylalanine or tryptophan. A D gene is named only where the DNA matches it firmly. Not every row has a clone size; where given, it reads once, few, many or a size class.

v_call: TRBV9; clone_size: once; d_call: TRBD1; j_call: TRBJ1-1; cdr3_aa: CASSVSGGYGTEAFF; cdr3_nt: TGTGCCAGCAGCGTATCAGGGGGCTATGGCACTGAAGCTTTCTTT
v_call: TRBV6-1; clone_size: NA; d_call: NA; j_call: TRBJ1-1; cdr3_aa: CASTESVEAFF; cdr3_nt: TGTGCCAGCACCGAATCGGTTGAAGCTTTCTTT
v_call: TRBV19; clone_size: NA; d_call: NA; j_call: TRBJ1-1; cdr3_aa: CATGVLGTEAFF; cdr3_nt: TGTGCCACAGGGGTCCTGGGCACTGAAGCTTTCTTT
v_call: TRBV20-1; clone_size: few; d_call: TRBD1; j_call: TRBJ2-1; cdr3_aa: CSARGQREYNEQFF; cdr3_nt: TGCAGTGCTAGGGGACAGCGAGAGTACAATGAGCAGTTCTTC
v_call: TRBV7-2; clone_size: NA; d_call: NA; j_call: TRBJ2-5; cdr3_aa: CASSHASATGTQYF; cdr3_nt: TGTGCCAGCAGCCATGCCAGCGCGACAGGGACCCAGTACTTC
v_call: TRBV19; clone_size: NA; d_call: TRBD2; j_call: TRBJ2-3; cdr3_aa: CASRSPGLATDTQYF; cdr3_nt: TGTGCCAGTAGATCCCCGGGACTAGCCACAGATACGCAGTATTTT
v_call: TRBV19; clone_size: NA; d_call: NA; j_call: TRBJ2-3; cdr3_aa: CASSKRASTDTQYF; cdr3_nt: TGTGCCAGTAGTAAGCGGGCGAGCACAGATACGCAGTATTTT
v_call: TRBV20-1; clone_size: NA; d_call: NA; j_call: TRBJ2-1; cdr3_aa: CSASVGYEQFF; cdr3_nt: TGCAGTGCTAGTGTCGGATACGAGCAGTTCTTC
v_call: TRBV5-1; clone_size: NA; d_call: TRBD2; j_call: TRBJ2-5; cdr3_aa: CASSLGFGSGSGETQYF; cdr3_nt: TGCGCCAGCAGCTTGGGATTTGGTAGCGGGAGCGGAGAGACCCAGTACTTC
v_call: TRBV11-1; clone_size: NA; d_call: TRBD2; j_call: TRBJ2-1; cdr3_aa: CASSSGLRDSQFF; cdr3_nt: TGTGCCAGCAGCTCGGGACTAAGGGATTCGCAGTTCTTC
v_call: TRBV20-1; clone_size: few; d_call: TRBD2; j_call: TRBJ2-5; cdr3_aa: CSAEAGGDLETQYF; cdr3_nt: TGCAGTGCAGAAGCGGGAGGGGATTTGGAGACCCAGTACTTC
v_call: TRBV6-1; clone_size: few; d_call: NA; j_call: TRBJ1-2; cdr3_aa: CASRLHRNNYGYTF; cdr3_nt: TGTGCCAGCAGACTCCACAGGAATAACTATGGCTACACCTTC
v_call: TRBV19; clone_size: medium-sized; d_call: TRBD2; j_call: TRBJ2-1; cdr3_aa: CASSRLAGDPLEQFF; cdr3_nt: TGTGCCAGTAGTAGACTAGCGGGAGACCCTTTGGAGCAGTTCTTC
v_call: TRBV24-1; clone_size: few; d_call: NA; j_call: TRBJ2-5; cdr3_aa: CATSDPRGTEETQYF; cdr3_nt: TGTGCCACCAGTGATCCGAGGGGGACGGAAGAGACCCAGTACTTC
v_call: TRBV6-7; clone_size: NA; d_call: TRBD2; j_call: TRBJ2-1; cdr3_aa: CASRGASGSNEQFF; cdr3_nt: TGTGCCAGCAGGGGGGCTAGCGGGAGTAATGAGCAGTTCTTC
v_call: TRBV6-5; clone_size: NA; d_call: TRBD1; j_call: TRBJ1-5; cdr3_aa: CASSYQGDQPQHF; cdr3_nt: TGTGCCAGCAGTTACCAGGGGGATCAGCCCCAGCATTTT
v_call: TRBV2; clone_size: NA; d_call: NA; j_call: TRBJ2-5; cdr3_aa: CASSGAYSQETQYF; cdr3_nt: TGTGCCAGCAGTGGTGCATACAGCCAAGAGACCCAGTACTTC
v_call: TRBV12-3/TRBV12-4; clone_size: NA; d_call: NA; j_call: TRBJ2-1; cdr3_aa: CASSLGGNSYNEQFF; cdr3_nt: TGTGCCAGCAGTTTAGGGGGGAACTCCTACAATGAGCAGTTCTTC
v_call: TRBV12-3/TRBV12-4; clone_size: few; d_call: TRBD1; j_call: TRBJ1-5; cdr3_aa: CASSGKGQGIGNQPQHF; cdr3_nt: TGTGCCAGCAGTGGAAAGGGACAGGGGATTGGCAATCAGCCCCAGCATTTT
v_call: TRBV11-3; clone_size: NA; d_call: NA; j_call: TRBJ1-3; cdr3_aa: CASSFGGSSGNTIYF; cdr3_nt: TGTGCCAGCAGCTTCGGTGGGTCCTCTGGAAACACCATATATTTT
v_call: TRBV24-1; clone_size: NA; d_call: NA; j_call: TRBJ2-7; cdr3_aa: CATWSPGARYEQYF; cdr3_nt: TGTGCCACATGGTCCCCGGGGGCGAGATACGAGCAGTACTTC
v_call: TRBV6-2/TRBV6-3; clone_size: NA; d_call: NA; j_call: TRBJ2-3; cdr3_aa: CASSGGLGRFTDTQYF; cdr3_nt: TGTGCCAGCAGTGGAGGTCTGGGCCGATTCACAGATACGCAGTATTTT
v_call: TRBV7-8; clone_size: NA; d_call: NA; j_call: TRBJ2-2; cdr3_aa: CASSLGAGPNTGELFF; cdr3_nt: TGTGCCAGCAGCTTAGGGGCAGGGCCTAACACCGGGGAGCTGTTTTTT
v_call: TRBV30; clone_size: NA; d_call: TRBD1; j_call: TRBJ2-5; cdr3_aa: CAWSVRGTGGLGWETQYF; cdr3_nt: TGTGCCTGGAGTGTACGGGGGACAGGGGGCCTAGGATGGGAGACCCAGTACTTC
v_call: TRBV9; clone_size: few; d_call: TRBD2; j_call: TRBJ2-3; cdr3_aa: CASSTPSGVITDTQYF; cdr3_nt: TGTGCCAGCAGCACACCTAGCGGGGTGATCACAGATACGCAGTATTTT
v_call: TRBV20-1; clone_size: few; d_call: NA; j_call: TRBJ2-2; cdr3_aa: CSAPKGLANTGELFF; cdr3_nt: TGCAGTGCCCCAAAGGGTTTAGCGAACACCGGGGAGCTGTTTTTT
v_call: TRBV19; clone_size: NA; d_call: TRBD2; j_call: TRBJ2-1; cdr3_aa: CASSKGLAGSDNEQFF; cdr3_nt: TGTGCCAGTAGTAAGGGACTAGCGGGATCCGACAATGAGCAGTTCTTC
v_call: TRBV20-1; clone_size: once; d_call: TRBD2; j_call: TRBJ2-3; cdr3_aa: CSAEPSGGNTDTQYF; cdr3_nt: TGCAGTGCCGAGCCAAGCGGGGGCAACACAGATACGCAGTATTTT
v_call: TRBV5-4; clone_size: large; d_call: TRBD2; j_call: TRBJ2-5; cdr3_aa: CASSPSGSVKETQYF; cdr3_nt: TGTGCCAGCAGCCCTAGCGGGAGTGTTAAAGAGACCCAGTACTTC
v_call: TRBV7-7; clone_size: large; d_call: NA; j_call: TRBJ2-1; cdr3_aa: CASSLGGGSTEQFF; cdr3_nt: TGTGCTAGCAGCTTAGGTGGGGGTTCGACAGAGCAGTTCTTC
v_call: TRBV20-1; clone_size: few; d_call: NA; j_call: TRBJ2-5; cdr3_aa: CSASLRRNQETQYF; cdr3_nt: TGCAGTGCTAGCTTAAGACGGAACCAAGAGACCCAGTACTTC
v_call: TRBV20-1; clone_size: few; d_call: TRBD2; j_call: TRBJ2-3; cdr3_aa: CSAGGLAGWGDTQYF; cdr3_nt: TGCAGTGCTGGCGGACTAGCGGGATGGGGAGATACGCAGTATTTT
v_call: TRBV6-1; clone_size: NA; d_call: NA; j_call: TRBJ1-2; cdr3_aa: CASMGYGYTF; cdr3_nt: TGTGCCAGCATGGGCTATGGCTACACCTTC
v_call: TRBV6-1; clone_size: few; d_call: TRBD1; j_call: TRBJ1-5; cdr3_aa: CASSSGQGNQPQHF; cdr3_nt: TGTGCCAGCAGCTCAGGACAGGGGAATCAGCCCCAGCATTTT
v_call: TRBV5-1; clone_size: NA; d_call: NA; j_call: TRBJ1-6; cdr3_aa: CASSLEGSRTPLHF; cdr3_nt: TGCGCCAGCAGCTTGGAAGGTAGTAGGACACCCCTCCACTTT
v_call: TRBV6-1; clone_size: NA; d_call: TRBD2; j_call: TRBJ2-5; cdr3_aa: CASSLLGSGLVQETQYF; cdr3_nt: TGTGCCAGCAGTCTACTTGGATCGGGACTAGTCCAAGAGACCCAGTACTTC
v_call: TRBV12-3/TRBV12-4; clone_size: NA; d_call: NA; j_call: TRBJ2-5; cdr3_aa: CASSSPTGTQYF; cdr3_nt: TGTGCCAGCAGCTCACCCACCGGGACCCAGTACTTC
v_call: TRBV6-1; clone_size: few; d_call: NA; j_call: TRBJ1-6; cdr3_aa: CASSTKTGGTPLHF; cdr3_nt: TGTGCCAGCAGTACCAAGACGGGAGGTACACCCCTCCACTTT
v_call: TRBV6-1; clone_size: few; d_call: TRBD1; j_call: TRBJ1-1; cdr3_aa: CASSVSQGGTEAFF; cdr3_nt: TGTGCCAGCAGTGTTTCACAGGGGGGCACTGAAGCTTTCTTT
v_call: TRBV10-3; clone_size: NA; d_call: TRBD1; j_call: TRBJ1-2; cdr3_aa: CAISESDRGYSNF; cdr3_nt: TGTGCCATCAGTGAGTCTGACAGGGGGTACTCTAACTTC
v_call: TRBV5-1; clone_size: NA; d_call: TRBD2; j_call: TRBJ2-5; cdr3_aa: CASSYGTSGRIGQETQYF; cdr3_nt: TGCGCCAGCAGCTACGGGACTAGCGGGAGAATCGGGCAAGAGACCCAGTACTTC
v_call: TRBV3-1; clone_size: NA; d_call: TRBD2; j_call: TRBJ2-1; cdr3_aa: CASSQDGTSGYNEQFF; cdr3_nt: TGTGCCAGCAGCCAAGATGGCACTAGCGGTTACAATGAGCAGTTCTTC
v_call: TRBV18; clone_size: NA; d_call: NA; j_call: TRBJ1-2; cdr3_aa: CASSPTLQGRHGYTF; cdr3_nt: TGTGCCAGCTCACCAACACTTCAGGGGAGACATGGCTACACCTTC
v_call: TRBV7-2; clone_size: NA; d_call: TRBD2; j_call: TRBJ2-1; cdr3_aa: CASIQGLAGNEQFF; cdr3_nt: TGTGCCAGCATCCAGGGACTAGCGGGCAATGAGCAGTTCTTC
v_call: TRBV2; clone_size: few; d_call: NA; j_call: TRBJ2-7; cdr3_aa: CASSRPQSSYEQYF; cdr3_nt: TGTGCCAGCAGCCGACCACAGAGCTCCTACGAGCAGTACTTC
v_call: TRBV20-1; clone_size: NA; d_call: TRBD2; j_call: TRBJ2-3; cdr3_aa: CSAPMPGGNTDTQYF; cdr3_nt: TGCAGTGCCCCAATGCCGGGGGGGAACACAGATACGCAGTATTTT